A selection of T cell receptor beta chains follows, all from one sample in a study of cytomegalovirus exposure and HLA in healthy donors. The protocol was immunoSEQ multiplex PCR, while the TCRdb copy is restricted to in-frame clones and leaves out a portion. Of tens of thousands of clones listed, more than 75% are singletons. The sequenced sample consisted of PBMCs. The receptor set was obtained from a woman aged 40 to 50 in good health and CMV-seropositive. Each CDR3 is given with its conserved first and last residue. Each record gives: J gene, V gene, CDR3 protein.

- | TRBV6-4 | CASSEKQGSEQYF
TRBJ2-6 | TRBV6-1 | CASRADYSGANVLTF
TRBJ1-1 | TRBV6-5 | CASTKQGGGEAFF
TRBJ1-2 | TRBV6-4 | CASSARTGSDCTF
TRBJ1-2 | TRBV7-6 | CASSLGTGERGYTF
TRBJ2-4 | TRBV6-1 | CASSDAGRGIQYF
TRBJ1-5 | TRBV28 | CASSIQAYQPQHF
TRBJ1-5 | TRBV6-1 | CAISGGLSNQPQHF
TRBJ1-2 | TRBV2 | CASSVEQGAFF
TRBJ1-1 | TRBV7-9 | CASSPDRYTEAFF
TRBJ1-2 | TRBV2 | CASWGTDGYTF
TRBJ2-7 | TRBV7-9 | CASSFLDSSYEQYF
TRBJ1-2 | TRBV27 | CASSSGGGYTF
TRBJ1-2 | TRBV30 | CAWSPANNYGYTF
TRBJ2-5 | TRBV7-2 | CASSPSPRFLETQYF
TRBJ2-2 | TRBV29-1 | CSVEDRGPSGYTGELFF
TRBJ1-3 | TRBV18 | CASSPTPPIGDRNTIYF
TRBJ2-3 | TRBV19 | CASSVRGGLGTDTQYF
TRBJ1-3 | TRBV6-4 | CASSDGRVGNTIYF
TRBJ2-7 | TRBV9 | CASSVEGRRVDEQYF
TRBJ2-2 | TRBV5-1 | CASSLRLAGVTGELFF
TRBJ2-7 | TRBV11-2 | CASSLGLAKNYEQYF
TRBJ1-1 | TRBV25-1 | CATRTGNTEAFF
TRBJ1-1 | TRBV7-9 | CASSLPDRNTEAFF
TRBJ2-7 | TRBV2 | CASINDRGSSEQYF
TRBJ1-1 | TRBV5-1 | CASSLGSGRNTEAFF
TRBJ2-3 | TRBV9 | CASSASRDTQYF
TRBJ2-1 | TRBV9 | CASRASGYNEQFF
TRBJ2-3 | TRBV7-9 | CASSGWGVSTDTQYF
TRBJ2-1 | TRBV7-9 | CASSLVRSSSYNEQFF
TRBJ1-5 | TRBV7-9 | CASSDDRELQPQHF
TRBJ1-2 | TRBV28 | CATSSSGVNYGYTF
TRBJ1-5 | TRBV6-5 | CASSYSSQGDQPQHF
TRBJ1-5 | TRBV19 | CASSIPVGQGSYSNQPQHF
TRBJ2-7 | TRBV5-1 | CASSGGRGAKDEQYF
TRBJ1-2 | TRBV7-2 | CASSPVGEDYGYTF
TRBJ2-5 | TRBV28 | CASSPKAGAGTQYF
TRBJ1-1 | TRBV6-1 | CASSDMVQGVGGVAFF
TRBJ1-4 | TRBV6-1 | CASSDLQGVFEKLFF
TRBJ2-7 | TRBV15 | CATSRDLSYGYEQYF
TRBJ1-4 | TRBV4-2 | CASSQDRGRGEKLFF
TRBJ1-2 | TRBV4-1 | CASSQDSPGQGNYGYTF
TRBJ2-5 | TRBV5-1 | CASSLWGDRQETQYF
TRBJ1-5 | TRBV6-5 | CASSYGTGINQPQHF
TRBJ1-1 | TRBV18 | CASSVQQGGTEAFF
TRBJ1-4 | TRBV27 | CASSFSNRGLTNEKLFF
TRBJ2-7 | TRBV15 | CATGPSGSAREQYF
TRBJ2-7 | TRBV15 | CATSRDLGTNEQYF
TRBJ2-7 | TRBV4-1 | CASSQGPLGDEQYF
TRBJ2-3 | TRBV6-6 | CASSYLDRGGDTQYF
TRBJ2-7 | TRBV4-3 | CASSQVADYSYEQYF
TRBJ2-1 | TRBV2 | CASNGGGSSYNEQFF